The 19 T cell receptor beta chains reported below all come from one sample, sequenced in a study of cytomegalovirus exposure and HLA in healthy donors. Use of 60 Vbeta and 13 Jbeta primers characterized the PCR. Produced via immunoSEQ multiplex PCR; TCRdb's table is partial and in-frame only. The top ten clones hold about 3.3% of a sample with about 120,000 clones, over 70% of them seen once. The sample consisted of PBMCs. Every receptor here comes from a woman in her forties or fifties in good health and CMV-seronegative.

V and J are TRBV19 and TRBJ1-1; TRBD1 matches at 8 bases. The junction had 9 bases not matched to a gene; V was cut back by 9 bases and J by 3 bases. The germline V gene has CDR1 LNHDA and CDR2 SQIVND (reference sequence). This CDR3 is 14 amino acids long. As DNA, the CDR3 is TGTGCCAGCGGACAGGGTAATAGGCACACTGAAGCTTTCTTT. Translated, it gives CASGQGNRHTEAFF.

The chain links TRBV4-1 to TRBJ1-2, with D maybe TRBD1 (6 bases). The CDR3 is made up of 15 amino acids. Trimming pared 1 base from V and 2 bases from J, leaving 11 bases between. Germline V gene lookup returns CDR1 MGHRA and CDR2 YSYEKL. This chain's CDR3 is CASSQVGQGNYGYTF. CDR3 DNA: TGCGCCAGCAGCCAAGTCGGCCAGGGGAACTATGGCTACACCTTC.

The V and J genes are TRBV4-3 and TRBJ2-1; TRBD2 is a possible D gene (6 bases). V was shortened by 0 bases and J by 7 bases, with 13 bases between the two germline ends. Germline lookup yields CDR1 LGHNA and CDR2 YSLEER. CDR3 length: 15 amino acids. DNA of the CDR3: TGCGCCAGCAGCCAAGACCAGACTAGAGGTAATGAGCAGTTCTTC. Protein product: CASSQDQTRGNEQFF.

The chain employs TRBV4-1 and TRBJ2-1; no clear D. The CDR3 sequence is 16 residues long. Germline V gene data show CDR1 as MGHRA and CDR2 as YSYEKL. Trimming shortened V by 4 bases and J by 0 bases, and 13 bases separated the two germline ends. The CDR3 spells CASSLLAASSYNEQFF. The CDR3, as DNA: TGCGCCAGCAGCCTGTTAGCTGCGAGCTCCTACAATGAGCAGTTCTTC.

V and J are TRBV18 and TRBJ1-1; no reliable D call. The CDR3 consists of 11 residues. Germline-derived CDR1 and CDR2 are KGHSH and LQKENI. Trimming shortened V by 4 bases and J by 8 bases, and 8 bases separated the two germline ends. The CDR3 protein is CASSRGQEAFF. CDR3 nucleotides: TGTGCCAGCTCACGTGGTCAGGAAGCTTTCTTT.

This clone appeared a few times. The chain combines TRBV28 with TRBJ1-3; D possibly corresponds to TRBD1 (6 bases). The CDR3 runs to 14 residues. Germline V CDR1 and CDR2: MDHEN, SYDVKM. Trimming took 8 bases from V and 3 from J, leaving 14 bases between them. The CDR3 here is CASGGRGDGNTIYF. DNA for the CDR3: TGTGCCAGCGGGGGCAGGGGAGATGGAAACACCATATATTTT. The whole variable domain, filled in from reference TRBV28 and TRBJ1-3, reads DVKVTQSSRYLVKRTGEKVFLECVQDMDHENMFWYRQDPGLGLRLIYFSYDVKMKEKGDIPEGYSVSREKKERFSLILESASTNQTSMYLCASGGRGDGNTIYFGEGSWLTVV.

The chain is built from TRBV10-3 and TRBJ2-3; possible D gene TRBD2, 6 bases. CDR3 length: 14 residues. V dropped 5 bases and J dropped 3 bases, with 12 bases sitting between them. CDR1 and CDR2 from the germline V gene are ENHRY and SYGVKD. The CDR3, as DNA: TGTGCCATCAGTTCCCAGCGGGCTACAGATACGCAGTATTTT. It encodes CAISSQRATDTQYF.

The genes are TRBV4-2 and TRBJ1-1, with 7 positions matching TRBD1. V gave up 5 bases and J gave up 7 bases; unmatched junction bases: 4. The V gene's germline CDR1 is LGHNA and CDR2 YNFKEQ. The CDR3 runs 12 residues. CDR3 sequence (DNA): TGTGCCAGCAGCTCCGGGACAGTTGAAGCTTTCTTT. Amino acids: CASSSGTVEAFF.

V usage is TRBV27 and J usage is TRBJ2-6; unclear D gene. CDR3 length equals 13 residues. Trimming removed 2 bases at V and 5 bases at J, with 4 bases between. The V gene's germline CDR1 is MNHEY and CDR2 SMNVEV (reference sequence). DNA of the CDR3: TGTGCCAGCAGTTTACTCTGGGCCAACGTCCTGACTTTC. Translating gives CASSLLWANVLTF.

This clone was found a few times. The chain carries TRBV6-1 and TRBJ2-7; 7 bases map to TRBD1. The V gene's germline CDR1 is MNHNS and CDR2 SASEGT. V lost 8 bases to trimming and J lost 3 bases; unmatched junction nucleotides: 7. The CDR3 length is 13 residues. CDR3 sequence (DNA): TGTGCCAGCCGAATGGGGACAGACTACGAGCAGTACTTC. As protein: CASRMGTDYEQYF.

In this sample, this clone turned up once. V gene TRBV28 combines with J gene TRBJ2-7; 8 bases map to TRBD2. Trimming cost V 2 bases and J 2 bases; bases outside gene matches: 2. This CDR3 has 14 amino acids. The germline V gene has CDR1 MDHEN and CDR2 SYDVKM. The CDR3 sequence is CASSLTSGPYEQYF. The CDR3 bases are TGTGCCAGCAGTTTAACTAGCGGACCCTACGAGCAGTACTTC.

V gene TRBV28 combines with J gene TRBJ2-3; D is uncertain. CDR3 length: 12 residues. The V gene lost 5 bases and the J gene lost 6 bases, with 9 bases spanning the gap. Germline CDR1 reads MDHEN; CDR2 reads SYDVKM. CDR3 region: CASSLSLDTQYF. CDR3 DNA sequence: TGTGCCAGCAGTCTAAGTCTGGATACGCAGTATTTT.

This chain links TRBV5-1 with TRBJ1-1; 9 bases fit TRBD1. The CDR3 runs 17 residues. Trimming cost V 4 bases and J 1 base; bases outside gene matches: 11. Germline values: CDR1 SGHRS, CDR2 YFSETQ. CDR3 region: CASSGGDRAFSNTEAFF. The CDR3 DNA reads as TGCGCCAGCAGCGGGGGGGACAGGGCCTTCTCGAACACTGAAGCTTTCTTT.

This clone occurred once. The gene calls are TRBV6-5 and TRBJ1-3; D is uncertain. V lost 6 bases to trimming and J lost 0 bases, with 9 bases between them. Germline CDR1 and CDR2: MNHEY and SVGAGI. CDR3 size: 14 residues. The CDR3 DNA is TGTGCCAGCAGGATGCTAAACTCTGGAAACACCATATATTTT. This sequence encodes CASRMLNSGNTIYF.

The CDR3 protein is CASSLYISEETQYF. The CDR3 DNA reads TGTGCCAGCAGCTTGTATATTAGCGAAGAGACCCAGTACTTC. The rearrangement uses TRBV5-4 and TRBJ2-5; possible D gene TRBD2, 5 bases. Trimming removed 1 base from V and 3 bases from J, with 10 bases in between. Germline loops: CDR1 SGHNT, CDR2 YYREEE (reference sequence). This CDR3 is built from 14 residues. The full variable domain, completed using reference TRBV5-4 and TRBJ2-5, is ETGVTQSPTHLIKTRGQQVTLRCSSQSGHNTVSWYQQALGQGPQFIFQYYREEENGRGNFPPRFSGLQFPNYSSELNVNALELDDSALYLCASSLYISEETQYFGPGTRLLVL.

The chain uses TRBV11-1 and TRBJ2-1, with 9 bases lining up with TRBD2. Germline CDR1 SGHAT, CDR2 FQDESV (reference sequence). J was trimmed by 5 bases and V by 0 bases; bases with no gene match: 5. The CDR3 has 16 amino acids. In DNA form, the CDR3 reads TGTGCCAGCAGCTTAGCGGGTAGCGGGAGCAACAATGAGCAGTTCTTC. It specifies CASSLAGSGSNNEQFF.

The J gene is TRBJ2-1, the V gene TRBV7-2; 7 nucleotides line up with TRBD2. The ends lost 2 bases at V and 4 bases at J; junction bases unmatched: 8. The CDR3 loop spans 16 amino acids. CDR1 and CDR2 from the germline V gene are SGHTA and FQGNSA. In DNA, the CDR3 is TGTGCCAGCAGCTTATTGTCCCTAGCGGCTTACAATGAGCAGTTCTTC. Its translation: CASSLLSLAAYNEQFF.

This chain uses TRBV7-2 with TRBJ2-5; TRBD1 matches at 7 bases. The J call may not be correct, given that the DNA end is closer to TRBJ2-7. The CDR3 loop spans 14 amino acids. Germline V gene sequence: CDR1 SGHTA, CDR2 FQGNSA. CDR3 sequence (DNA): TGTGCCAGCAGCGCGGACAGGTCAGCCTACGAGCAGTACTTC. Residues: CASSADRSAYEQYF.

The rearrangement uses TRBV4-3 and TRBJ1-4; a possible D gene is TRBD1 (5 bases). The CDR3 is 14 residues long. Per germline, CDR1 LGHNA and CDR2 YSLEER. Trimming pared 0 bases from V and 16 bases from J, leaving 18 bases between. CDR3 protein: CASSQDENTGGRFF. The CDR3, as DNA: TGCGCCAGCAGCCAAGACGAAAACACAGGAGGGAGGTTTTTT.